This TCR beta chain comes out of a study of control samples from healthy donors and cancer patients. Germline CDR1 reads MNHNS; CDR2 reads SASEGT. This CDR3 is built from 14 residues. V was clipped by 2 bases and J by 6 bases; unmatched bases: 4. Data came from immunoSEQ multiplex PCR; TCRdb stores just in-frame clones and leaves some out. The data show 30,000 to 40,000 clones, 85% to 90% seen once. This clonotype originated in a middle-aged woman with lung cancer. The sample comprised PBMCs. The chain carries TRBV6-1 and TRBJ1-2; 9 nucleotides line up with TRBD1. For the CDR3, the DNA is TGTGCCAGCAGTGAAAGGAGACAGGGGGATGGCTACACCTTC. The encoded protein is CASSERRQGDGYTF.